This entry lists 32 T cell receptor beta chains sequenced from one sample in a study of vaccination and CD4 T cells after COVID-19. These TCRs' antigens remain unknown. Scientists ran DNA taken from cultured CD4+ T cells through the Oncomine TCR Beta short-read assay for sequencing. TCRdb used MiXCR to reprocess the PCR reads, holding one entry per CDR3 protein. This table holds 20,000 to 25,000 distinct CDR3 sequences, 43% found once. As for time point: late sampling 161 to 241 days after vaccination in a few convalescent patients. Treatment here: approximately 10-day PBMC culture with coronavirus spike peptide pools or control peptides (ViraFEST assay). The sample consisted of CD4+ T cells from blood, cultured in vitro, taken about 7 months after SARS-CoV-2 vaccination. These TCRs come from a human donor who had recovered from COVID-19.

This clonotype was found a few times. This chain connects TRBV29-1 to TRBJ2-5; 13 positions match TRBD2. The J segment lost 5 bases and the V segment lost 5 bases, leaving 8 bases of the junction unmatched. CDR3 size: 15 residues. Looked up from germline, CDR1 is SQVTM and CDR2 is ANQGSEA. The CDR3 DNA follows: TGCAGCGTTTTACAGGGGACTAGCGGGATTGAGACCCAGTACTTC. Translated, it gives CSVLQGTSGIETQYF. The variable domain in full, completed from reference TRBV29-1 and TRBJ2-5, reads SAVISQKPSRDICQRGTSLTIQCQVDSQVTMMFWYRQQPGQSLTLIATANQGSEATYESGFVIDKFPISRPNLTFSTLTVSNMSPEDSSIYLCSVLQGTSGIETQYFGPGTRLLVL.

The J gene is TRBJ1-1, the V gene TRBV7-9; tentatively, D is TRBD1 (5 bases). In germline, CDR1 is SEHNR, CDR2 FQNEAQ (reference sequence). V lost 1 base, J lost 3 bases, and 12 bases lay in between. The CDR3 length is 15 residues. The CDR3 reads CASSLDPRGYTEAFF. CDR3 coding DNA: TGTGCCAGCAGCTTAGACCCGAGGGGATACACTGAAGCTTTCTTT.

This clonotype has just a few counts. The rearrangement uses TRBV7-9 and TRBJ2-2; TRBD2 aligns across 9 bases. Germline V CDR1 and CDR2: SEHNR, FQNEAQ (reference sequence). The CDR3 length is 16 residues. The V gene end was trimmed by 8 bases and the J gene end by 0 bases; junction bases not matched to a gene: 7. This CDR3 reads CASPILAGTNTGELFF. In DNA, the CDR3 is TGTGCCAGCCCCATCCTAGCGGGGACGAACACCGGGGAGCTGTTTTTT.

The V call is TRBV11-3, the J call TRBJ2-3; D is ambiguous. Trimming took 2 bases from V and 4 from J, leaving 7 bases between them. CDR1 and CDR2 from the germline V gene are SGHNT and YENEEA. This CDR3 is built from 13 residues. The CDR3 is CASSLSLADTQYF. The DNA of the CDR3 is TGTGCCAGCAGCTTAAGCCTAGCAGATACGCAGTATTTT.

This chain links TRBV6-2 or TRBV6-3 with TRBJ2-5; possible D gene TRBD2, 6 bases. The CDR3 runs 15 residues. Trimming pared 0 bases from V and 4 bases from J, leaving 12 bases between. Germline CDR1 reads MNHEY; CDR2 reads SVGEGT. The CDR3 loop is CASSYSVGRGETQYF. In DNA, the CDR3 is TGTGCCAGCAGTTACTCGGTAGGGCGGGGAGAGACCCAGTACTTC.

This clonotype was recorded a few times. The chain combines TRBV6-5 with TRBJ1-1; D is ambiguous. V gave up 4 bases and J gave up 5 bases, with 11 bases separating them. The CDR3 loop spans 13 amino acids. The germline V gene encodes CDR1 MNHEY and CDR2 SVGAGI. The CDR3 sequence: CASSSSGGTEAFF. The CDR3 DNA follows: TGTGCCAGCAGTTCGTCCGGAGGGACTGAAGCTTTCTTT.

The CDR3 is CASSENTQNTQYF. The CDR3 coding sequence is TGTGCCAGCAGTGAAAATACGCAAAATACGCAGTATTTT. The rearrangement links TRBV6-1 to TRBJ2-3; D is unresolved. Trimming took off 2 bases at V and 7 bases at J, with 10 bases between the two ends. The V gene's germline CDR1 is MNHNS and CDR2 SASEGT. The CDR3 runs to 13 residues.

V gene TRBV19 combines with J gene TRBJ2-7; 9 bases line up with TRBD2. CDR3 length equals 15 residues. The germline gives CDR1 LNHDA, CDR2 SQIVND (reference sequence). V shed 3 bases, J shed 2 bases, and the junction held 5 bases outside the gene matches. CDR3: CASSIRASGTYEQYF. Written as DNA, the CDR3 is TGTGCCAGTAGTATTCGGGCTAGCGGGACCTACGAGCAGTACTTC.

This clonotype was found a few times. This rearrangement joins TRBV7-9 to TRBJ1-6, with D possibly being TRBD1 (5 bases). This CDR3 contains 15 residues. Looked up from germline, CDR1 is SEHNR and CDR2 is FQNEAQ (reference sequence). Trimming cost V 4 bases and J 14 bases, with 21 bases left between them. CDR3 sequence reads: CASSYDGRDPHTLHF. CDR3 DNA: TGTGCCAGCAGCTACGATGGACGGGACCCTCATACCCTCCACTTT.

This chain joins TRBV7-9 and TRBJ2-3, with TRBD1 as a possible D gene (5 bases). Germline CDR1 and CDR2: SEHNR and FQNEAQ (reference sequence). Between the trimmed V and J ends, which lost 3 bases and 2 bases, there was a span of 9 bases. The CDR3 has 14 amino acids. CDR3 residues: CASSFDSPTDTQYF. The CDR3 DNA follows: TGTGCCAGCAGCTTTGACAGTCCCACAGATACGCAGTATTTT.

The CDR3 DNA reads TGCAGTGCTTTCGGACAGCTCCTGCGGGGTAACTATGGCTACACCTTC. This gives the protein CSAFGQLLRGNYGYTF. This chain joins TRBV20-1 and TRBJ1-2, with D tentatively TRBD1 (6 bases). CDR1 is DFQATT, CDR2 SNEGSKA, per germline (reference sequence). V lost 5 bases and J lost 1, with 20 bases in between. This CDR3 has 16 residues.

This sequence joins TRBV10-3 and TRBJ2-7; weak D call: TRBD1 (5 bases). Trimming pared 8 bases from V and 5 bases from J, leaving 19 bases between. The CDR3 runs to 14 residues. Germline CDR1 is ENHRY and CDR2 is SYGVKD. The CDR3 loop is CAIGEGVSSHEQYF. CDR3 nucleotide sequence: TGTGCCATCGGCGAAGGGGTAAGTTCCCACGAGCAGTACTTC.

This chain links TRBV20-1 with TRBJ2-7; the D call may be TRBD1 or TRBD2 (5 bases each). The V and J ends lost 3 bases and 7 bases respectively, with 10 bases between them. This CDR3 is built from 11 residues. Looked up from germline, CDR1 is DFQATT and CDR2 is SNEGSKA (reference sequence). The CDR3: CSASNEGEQYF. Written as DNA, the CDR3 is TGCAGTGCTAGCAATGAGGGGGAGCAGTACTTC.

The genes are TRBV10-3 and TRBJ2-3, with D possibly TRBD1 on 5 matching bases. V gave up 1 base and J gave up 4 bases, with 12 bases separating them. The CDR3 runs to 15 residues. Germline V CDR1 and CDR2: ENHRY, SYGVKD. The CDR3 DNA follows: TGTGCCATCAGTGAGTTTGCATGGGGCGCAGATACGCAGTATTTT. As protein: CAISEFAWGADTQYF.

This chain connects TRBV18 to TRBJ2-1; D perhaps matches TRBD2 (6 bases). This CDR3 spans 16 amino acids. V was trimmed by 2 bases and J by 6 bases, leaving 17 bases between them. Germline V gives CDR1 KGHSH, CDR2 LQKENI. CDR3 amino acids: CASSPRLLAAANEQFF. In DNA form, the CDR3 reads TGTGCCAGCTCACCAAGATTACTAGCTGCAGCCAATGAGCAGTTCTTC.

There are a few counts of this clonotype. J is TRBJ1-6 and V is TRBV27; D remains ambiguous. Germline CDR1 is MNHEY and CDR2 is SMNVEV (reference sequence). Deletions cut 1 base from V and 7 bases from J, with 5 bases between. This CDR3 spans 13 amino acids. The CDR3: CASSLLGNSPLHF. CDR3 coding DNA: TGTGCCAGCAGTTTATTGGGAAATTCACCCCTCCACTTT.

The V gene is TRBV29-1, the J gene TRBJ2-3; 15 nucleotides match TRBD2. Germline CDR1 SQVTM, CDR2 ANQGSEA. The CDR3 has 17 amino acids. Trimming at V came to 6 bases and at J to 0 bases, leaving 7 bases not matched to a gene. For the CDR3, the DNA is TGCAGCGTCCAGGGACTAGCGGGGGGCTACAGCACAGATACGCAGTATTTT. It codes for CSVQGLAGGYSTDTQYF.

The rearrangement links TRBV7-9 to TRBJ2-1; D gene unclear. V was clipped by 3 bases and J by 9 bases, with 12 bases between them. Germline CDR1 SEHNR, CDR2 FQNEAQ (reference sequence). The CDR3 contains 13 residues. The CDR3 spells CASSLTLVGEQFF. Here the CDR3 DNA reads TGTGCCAGCAGCTTGACCCTGGTCGGTGAGCAGTTCTTC.

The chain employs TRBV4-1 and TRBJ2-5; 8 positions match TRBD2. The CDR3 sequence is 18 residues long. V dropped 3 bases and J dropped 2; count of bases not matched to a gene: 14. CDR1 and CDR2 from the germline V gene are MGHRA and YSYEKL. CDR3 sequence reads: CASSHAWGAGEGQETQYF. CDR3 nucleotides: TGCGCCAGCAGCCATGCCTGGGGAGCGGGAGAGGGACAAGAGACCCAGTACTTC.

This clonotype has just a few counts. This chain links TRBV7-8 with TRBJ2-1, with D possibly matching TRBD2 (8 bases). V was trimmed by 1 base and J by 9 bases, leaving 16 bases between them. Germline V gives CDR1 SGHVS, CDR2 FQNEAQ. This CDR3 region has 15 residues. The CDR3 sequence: CASSLGTSRQGEQFF. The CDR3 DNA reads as TGTGCCAGCAGCTTAGGGACTAGCAGACAGGGTGAGCAGTTCTTC.

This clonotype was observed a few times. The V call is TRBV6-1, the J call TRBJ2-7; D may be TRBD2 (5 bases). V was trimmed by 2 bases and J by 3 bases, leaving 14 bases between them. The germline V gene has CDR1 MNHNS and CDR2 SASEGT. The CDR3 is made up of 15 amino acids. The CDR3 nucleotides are TGTGCCAGCAGTGAACGTGCGGACGGACTCTACGAGCAGTACTTC. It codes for CASSERADGLYEQYF.

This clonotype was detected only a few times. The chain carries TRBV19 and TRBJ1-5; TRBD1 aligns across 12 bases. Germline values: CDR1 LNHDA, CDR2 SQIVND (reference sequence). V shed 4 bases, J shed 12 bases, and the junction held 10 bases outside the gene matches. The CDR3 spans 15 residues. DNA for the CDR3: TGTGCCAGTAGTAAGGGACAGGGGGCAACCGGGAACCAGCATTTT. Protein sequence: CASSKGQGATGNQHF.

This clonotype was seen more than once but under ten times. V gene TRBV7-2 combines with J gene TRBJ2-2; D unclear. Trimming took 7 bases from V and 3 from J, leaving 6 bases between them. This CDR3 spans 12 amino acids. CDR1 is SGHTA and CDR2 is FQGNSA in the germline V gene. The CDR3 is CASTTDTGELFF. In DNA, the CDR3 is TGTGCCAGCACCACCGACACCGGGGAGCTGTTTTTT. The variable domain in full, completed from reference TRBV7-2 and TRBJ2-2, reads GAGVSQSPSNKVTEKGKDVELRCDPISGHTALYWYRQSLGQGLEFLIYFQGNSAPDKSGLPSDRFSAERTGGSVSTLTIQRTQQEDSAVYLCASTTDTGELFFGEGSRLTVL.

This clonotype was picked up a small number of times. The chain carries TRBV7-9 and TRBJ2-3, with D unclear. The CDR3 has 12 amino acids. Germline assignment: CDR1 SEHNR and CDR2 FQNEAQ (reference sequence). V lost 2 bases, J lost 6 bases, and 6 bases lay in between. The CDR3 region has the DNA TGTGCCAGCAGCTTATTGGGGGATACGCAGTATTTT. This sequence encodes CASSLLGDTQYF.

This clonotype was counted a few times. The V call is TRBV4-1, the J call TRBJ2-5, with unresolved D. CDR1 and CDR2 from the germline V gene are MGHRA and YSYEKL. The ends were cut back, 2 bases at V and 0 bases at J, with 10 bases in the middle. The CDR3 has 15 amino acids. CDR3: CASSQLTGYQETQYF. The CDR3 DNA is TGCGCCAGCAGCCAACTTACCGGGTACCAAGAGACCCAGTACTTC.

The CDR3 loop reads CASSGIAKNIQYF. The CDR3 coding sequence is TGTGCCAGCAGCGGTATAGCCAAAAACATTCAGTACTTC. The chain links TRBV28 to TRBJ2-4; no clear D. Trimming took 6 bases from V and 0 from J, leaving 6 bases between them. There are 13 residues in the CDR3. CDR1 is MDHEN, CDR2 SYDVKM, per germline.

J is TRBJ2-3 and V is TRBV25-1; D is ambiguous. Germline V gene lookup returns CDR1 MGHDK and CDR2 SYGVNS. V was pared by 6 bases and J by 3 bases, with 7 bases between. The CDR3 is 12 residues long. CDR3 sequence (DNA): TGTGCCAGCAGCACCGAGACAGATACGCAGTATTTT. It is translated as CASSTETDTQYF. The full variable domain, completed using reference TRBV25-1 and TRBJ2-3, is EADIYQTPRYLVIGTGKKITLECSQTMGHDKMYWYQQDPGMELHLIHYSYGVNSTEKGDLSSESTVSRIRTEHFPLTLESARPSHTSQYLCASSTETDTQYFGPGTRLTVL.

DNA of the CDR3: TGTGCCACCAGCAGAGACAGGGATCCGAACTATGGCTACACCTTC. It specifies CATSRDRDPNYGYTF. The rearrangement uses TRBV15 and TRBJ1-2; a possible D gene is TRBD1 (5 bases). V shed 0 bases and J shed 2 bases, with 10 bases lying between them. Germline loops: CDR1 LNHNV, CDR2 YYDKDF (reference sequence). The CDR3 contains 15 residues.

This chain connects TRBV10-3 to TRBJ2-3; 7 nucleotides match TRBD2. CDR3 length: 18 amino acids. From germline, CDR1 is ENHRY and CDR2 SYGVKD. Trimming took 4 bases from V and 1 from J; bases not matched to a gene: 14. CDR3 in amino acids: CAISAHFSAREGTDTQYF. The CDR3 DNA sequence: TGTGCCATCAGTGCCCACTTCTCGGCCCGGGAGGGCACAGATACGCAGTATTTT.

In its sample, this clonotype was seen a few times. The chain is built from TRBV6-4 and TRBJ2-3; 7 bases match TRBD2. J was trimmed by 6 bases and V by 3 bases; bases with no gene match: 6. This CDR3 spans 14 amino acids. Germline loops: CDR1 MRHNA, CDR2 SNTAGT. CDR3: CASSEGSGSDTQYF. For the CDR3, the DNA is TGTGCCAGCAGTGAAGGTAGCGGGTCGGATACGCAGTATTTT.

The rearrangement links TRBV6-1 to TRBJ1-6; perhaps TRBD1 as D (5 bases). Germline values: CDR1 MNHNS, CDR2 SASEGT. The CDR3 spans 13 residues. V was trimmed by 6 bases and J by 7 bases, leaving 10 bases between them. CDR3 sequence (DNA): TGTGCCAGCAGGGAGGGGCCAAATTCACCCCTCCACTTT. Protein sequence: CASREGPNSPLHF.

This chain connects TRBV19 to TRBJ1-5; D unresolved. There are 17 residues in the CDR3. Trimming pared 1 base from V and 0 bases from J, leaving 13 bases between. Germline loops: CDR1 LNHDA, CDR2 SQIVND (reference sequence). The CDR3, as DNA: TGTGCCAGTAGTATAGCCCTGGCGGCTTATAGCAATCAGCCCCAGCATTTT. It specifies CASSIALAAYSNQPQHF.